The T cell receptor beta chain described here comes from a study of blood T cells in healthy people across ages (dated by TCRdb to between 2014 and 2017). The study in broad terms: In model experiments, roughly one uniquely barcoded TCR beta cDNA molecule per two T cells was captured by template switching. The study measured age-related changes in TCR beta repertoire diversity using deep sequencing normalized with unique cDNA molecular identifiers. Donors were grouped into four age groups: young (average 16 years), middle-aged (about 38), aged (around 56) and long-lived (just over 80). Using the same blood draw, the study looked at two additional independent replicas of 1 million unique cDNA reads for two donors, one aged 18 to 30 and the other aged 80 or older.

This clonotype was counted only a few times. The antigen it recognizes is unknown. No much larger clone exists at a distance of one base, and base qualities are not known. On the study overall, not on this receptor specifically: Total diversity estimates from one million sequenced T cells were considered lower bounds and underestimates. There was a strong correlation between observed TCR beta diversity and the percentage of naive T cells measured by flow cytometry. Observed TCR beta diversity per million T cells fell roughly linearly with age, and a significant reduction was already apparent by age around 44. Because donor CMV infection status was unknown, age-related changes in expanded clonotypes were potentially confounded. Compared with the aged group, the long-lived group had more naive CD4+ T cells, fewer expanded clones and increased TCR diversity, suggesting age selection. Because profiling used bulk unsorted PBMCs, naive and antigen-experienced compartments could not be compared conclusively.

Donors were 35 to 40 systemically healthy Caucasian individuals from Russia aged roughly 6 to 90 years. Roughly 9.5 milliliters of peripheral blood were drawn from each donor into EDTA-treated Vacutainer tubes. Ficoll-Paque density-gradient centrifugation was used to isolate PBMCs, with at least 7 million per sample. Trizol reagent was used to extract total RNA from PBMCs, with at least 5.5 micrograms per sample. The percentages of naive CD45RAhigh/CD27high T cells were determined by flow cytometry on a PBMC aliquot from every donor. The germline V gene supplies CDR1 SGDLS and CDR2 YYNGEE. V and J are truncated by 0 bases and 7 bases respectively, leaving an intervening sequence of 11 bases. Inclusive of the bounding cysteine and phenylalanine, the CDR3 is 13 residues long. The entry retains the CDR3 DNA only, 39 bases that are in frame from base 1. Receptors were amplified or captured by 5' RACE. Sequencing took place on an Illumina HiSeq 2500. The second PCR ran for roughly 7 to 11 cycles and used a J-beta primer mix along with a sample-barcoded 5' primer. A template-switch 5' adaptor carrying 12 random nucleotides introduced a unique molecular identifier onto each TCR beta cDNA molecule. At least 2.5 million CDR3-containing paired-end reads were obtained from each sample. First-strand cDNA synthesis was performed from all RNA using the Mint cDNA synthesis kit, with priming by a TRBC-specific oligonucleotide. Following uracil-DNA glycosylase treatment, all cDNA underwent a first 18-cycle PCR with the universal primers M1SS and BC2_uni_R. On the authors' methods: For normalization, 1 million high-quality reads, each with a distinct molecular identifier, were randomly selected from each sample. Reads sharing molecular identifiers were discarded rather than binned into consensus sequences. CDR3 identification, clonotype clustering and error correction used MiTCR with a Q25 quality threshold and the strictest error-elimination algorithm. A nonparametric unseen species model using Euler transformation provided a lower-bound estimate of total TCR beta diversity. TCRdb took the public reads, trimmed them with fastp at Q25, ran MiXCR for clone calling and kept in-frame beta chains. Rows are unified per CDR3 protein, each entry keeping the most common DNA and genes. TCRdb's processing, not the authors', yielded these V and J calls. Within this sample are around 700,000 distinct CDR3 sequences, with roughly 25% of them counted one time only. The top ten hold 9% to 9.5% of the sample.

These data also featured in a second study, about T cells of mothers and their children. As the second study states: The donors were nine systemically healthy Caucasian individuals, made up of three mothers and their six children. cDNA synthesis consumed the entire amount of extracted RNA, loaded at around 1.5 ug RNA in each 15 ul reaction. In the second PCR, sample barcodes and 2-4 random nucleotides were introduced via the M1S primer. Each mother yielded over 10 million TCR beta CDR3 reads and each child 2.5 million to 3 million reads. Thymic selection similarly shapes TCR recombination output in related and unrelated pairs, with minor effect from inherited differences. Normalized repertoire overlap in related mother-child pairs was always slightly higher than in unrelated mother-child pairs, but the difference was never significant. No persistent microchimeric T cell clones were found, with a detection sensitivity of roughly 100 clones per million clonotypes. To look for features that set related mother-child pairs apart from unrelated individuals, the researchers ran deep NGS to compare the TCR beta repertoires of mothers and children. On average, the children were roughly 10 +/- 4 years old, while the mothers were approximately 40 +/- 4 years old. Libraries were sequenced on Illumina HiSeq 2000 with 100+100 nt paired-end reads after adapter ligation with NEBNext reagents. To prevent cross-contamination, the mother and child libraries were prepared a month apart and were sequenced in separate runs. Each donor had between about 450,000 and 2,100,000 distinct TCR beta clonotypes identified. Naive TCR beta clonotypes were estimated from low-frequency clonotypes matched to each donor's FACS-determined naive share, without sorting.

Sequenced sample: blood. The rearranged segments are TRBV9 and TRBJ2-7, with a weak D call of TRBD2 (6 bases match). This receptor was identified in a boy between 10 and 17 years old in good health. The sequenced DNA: TGTGCCAGCAGCGTAGGTCAGGGAGGAGAGCAGTACTTC. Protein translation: CASSVGQGGEQYF.